The 13 T cell receptor beta chains presented below share a single source sample, sequenced in a study of blood T cell repertoires in COVID-19. The assay was immunoSEQ multiplex PCR, and TCRdb's table has in-frame clones only and misses some. Among approximately 270,000 clones, roughly 88% were seen once, and the ten largest hold about 1%. Sequencing was done on a sample of peripheral blood. The receptors stem from a human donor with COVID-19, enrolled during active disease. The donor label of this sample is uncertain.

The gene calls are TRBV6-5 and TRBJ1-2; 7 bases map to TRBD1. The V gene's germline CDR1 is MNHEY and CDR2 SVGAGI. With 2 bases clipped from V and 8 bases from J, the junction kept 11 bases outside the gene matches. There are 15 residues in the CDR3. In DNA form, the CDR3 reads TGTGCCAGCAGTTACCAGGGAATACAGGGGAACGGCTACACCTTC. It translates to CASSYQGIQGNGYTF.

The chain links TRBV21-1 to TRBJ2-5; the table's D gene call, TRBD2, was not cross checked with the DNA. TRBV21-1 is assigned pseudogene status. CDR3 length: 15 amino acids. CDR3 bases: TGTGCCAGCCCCGAAGGGACTAGCGGGAATTTGACCCAGTACTTC. Its translation is CASPEGTSGNLTQYF.

The rearrangement joins TRBV7-9 to TRBJ2-1; 14 bases agree with TRBD2. The CDR3 contains 16 residues. Germline V gene data show CDR1 as SEHNR and CDR2 as FQNEAQ (reference sequence). The J segment lost 10 bases and the V segment lost 3 bases, leaving 8 bases of the junction unmatched. The CDR3 DNA sequence: TGTGCCAGCAGCTTCCCGGGACTAGCGGGAGAGGAGGAGCAGTTCTTC. Its translation is CASSFPGLAGEEEQFF. Together with reference TRBV7-9 and TRBJ2-1, the CDR3 gives the full variable domain: DTGVSQNPRHKITKRGQNVTFRCDPISEHNRLYWYRQTLGQGPEFLTYFQNEAQLEKSRLLSDRFSAERPKGSFSTLEIQRTEQGDSAMYLCASSFPGLAGEEEQFFGPGTRLTVL.

The V gene is TRBV3-1 (or the pseudogene TRBV3-2), the J gene TRBJ1-1; D perhaps matches TRBD1 (6 bases). V dropped 0 bases and J dropped 10 bases, with 12 bases sitting between them. Germline values: CDR1 LGHDT, CDR2 YNNKEL (reference sequence). This CDR3 has 13 residues. DNA for the CDR3: TGTGCCAGCAGCCAAGAGTCACAGGGTACAGCTTTCTTT. Residues: CASSQESQGTAFF.

The V gene is TRBV2, the J gene TRBJ1-4; 9 bases are a match to TRBD1. After removal of 4 bases from V and 1 base from J, the junction contained 4 bases not matched to a gene. This CDR3 has 16 residues. Per germline, CDR1 SNHLY and CDR2 FYNNEI. CDR3 coding DNA: TGTGCCAGCAGTGGGGACAGGGTGCAAACTAATGAAAAACTGTTTTTT. It yields the protein CASSGDRVQTNEKLFF. The whole variable domain, remainder taken from reference TRBV2 and TRBJ1-4, is EPEVTQTPSHQVTQMGQEVILRCVPISNHLYFYWYRQILGQKVEFLVSFYNNEISEKSEIFDDQFSVERPDGSNFTLKIRSTKLEDSAMYFCASSGDRVQTNEKLFFGSGTQLSVL.

The chain carries TRBV7-2 and TRBJ1-5; 8 nucleotides agree with TRBD1. The CDR3 has 15 residues. Germline V CDR1 and CDR2: SGHTA, FQGNSA. Trimming at V came to 9 bases and at J to 3 bases, leaving 10 bases not matched to a gene. The DNA for the CDR3 is TGTGCCAGTCGGTTCGGACAGGGTGCCAATCAGCCCCAGCATTTT. Its translation is CASRFGQGANQPQHF.

This rearrangement joins TRBV11-2 to TRBJ2-1; 8 bases are shared with TRBD2. V was clipped by 5 bases and J by 4 bases; unmatched bases: 10. This CDR3 has 16 amino acids. Germline CDR1 is SGHAT and CDR2 is FQNNGV. The CDR3 DNA reads as TGTGCCAGCAGCCCCTTAGCGGGATCGAATTACAATGAGCAGTTCTTC. This encodes CASSPLAGSNYNEQFF.

The rearrangement joins TRBV9 to TRBJ1-5; D possibly corresponds to TRBD1 (6 bases). With 3 bases removed from V and 6 bases from J, the gap between germline ends came to 10 bases. This CDR3 comprises 13 residues. Germline loops: CDR1 SGDLS, CDR2 YYNGEE. CDR3 sequence: CASSAQGSQPQHF. The CDR3 region has the DNA TGTGCCAGCAGCGCACAGGGCTCTCAGCCCCAGCATTTT.

The chain carries TRBV2 and TRBJ1-1, with TRBD1 matching 7 bases. The junction had 3 bases not matched to a gene; V was cut back by 6 bases and J by 2 bases. The germline V gene encodes CDR1 SNHLY and CDR2 FYNNEI. This CDR3 is 13 amino acids long. CDR3 residues: CASRRDSNTEAFF. The CDR3 DNA reads TGTGCCAGCAGACGGGACAGTAACACTGAAGCTTTCTTT.

The chain combines TRBV4-2 with TRBJ2-3; D call uncertain. CDR1 is LGHNA, CDR2 YNFKEQ, per germline. CDR3 length: 14 residues. The V end was cut by 1 base, the J end by 1 base, with 6 bases between. The CDR3 coding sequence is TGTGCCAGCAGCCAAGTTCAGGGCACAGATACGCAGTATTTT. Its protein is CASSQVQGTDTQYF.

The chain carries TRBV10-3 and TRBJ2-2, with TRBD1 matching over 9 bases. Germline CDR1 ENHRY, CDR2 SYGVKD. The trim removed 6 bases at V and 2 bases at J, leaving 4 bases unmatched. The CDR3 has 15 amino acids. The CDR3 sequence: CAIRPGQGNTGELFF. In DNA, the CDR3 is TGTGCCATCAGGCCGGGACAGGGCAACACCGGGGAGCTGTTTTTT.

The gene calls are TRBV5-1 and TRBJ1-1; D gene uncertain. The V and J ends lost 3 bases and 1 base respectively, with 7 bases between them. In germline, CDR1 is SGHRS, CDR2 YFSETQ. This CDR3 is built from 13 residues. As DNA, the CDR3 is TGCGCCAGCAGCTACCAGGAGAACACTGAAGCTTTCTTT. Translation gives CASSYQENTEAFF.

The rearrangement joins TRBV6-5 to TRBJ2-1; TRBD2 aligns across 13 bases. Per germline, CDR1 MNHEY and CDR2 SVGAGI. The CDR3 has 14 amino acids. With 6 bases clipped from V and 8 bases from J, the junction kept 4 bases outside the gene matches. Here the CDR3 reads CASRRTSGSYEQFF. The CDR3 DNA reads TGTGCCAGCAGACGGACTAGCGGGAGCTATGAGCAGTTCTTC.